The 18 T cell receptor beta chains presented below share a single source sample, sequenced in a study of lymphopenia after photon versus proton radiotherapy. The table came from immunoSEQ multiplex PCR; TCRdb's copy has only in-frame clones and leaves some out. The sample lists about 26,000 clones; 85% were seen once. This material consisted of peripheral blood, taken from a patient treated with photon-based radiotherapy. Source of these receptors: a young man with gastric cancer.

V usage is TRBV27 and J usage is TRBJ2-2; D is perhaps TRBD2 (5 bases). Germline CDR1 MNHEY, CDR2 SMNVEV (reference sequence). The germline V and J ends were trimmed by 4 bases and 1 base, with 19 bases remaining between them. This CDR3 has 18 residues. The CDR3: CASSSKKVPSKNTGELFF. CDR3 nucleotides: TGTGCCAGCAGTTCTAAAAAGGTCCCTAGCAAGAACACCGGGGAGCTGTTTTTT.

The chain joins TRBV10-2 to TRBJ1-3, with a tentative D call TRBD1 (5 bases). The CDR3 loop spans 14 amino acids. Per germline, CDR1 WSHSY and CDR2 SAAADI. The germline V and J ends were trimmed by 6 bases and 0 bases, with 9 bases remaining between them. The CDR3 nucleotides are TGCGCCAGCAGGTCAGGGCCCTCTGGAAACACCATATATTTT. Its translation is CASRSGPSGNTIYF.

The CDR3 bases are TGCGCCAGCAAACAGGACAGGGACGACACTGAAGCTTTCTTT. Its translation is CASKQDRDDTEAFF. The chain recombines TRBV10-1 with TRBJ1-1; 8 nucleotides agree with TRBD1. Germline CDR1 WNHNN, CDR2 SYGVQD (reference sequence). The junction had 7 bases not matched to a gene; V was cut back by 7 bases and J by 3 bases. CDR3 length: 14 residues.

The chain has TRBV6-1 and TRBJ2-7; D is perhaps TRBD1 (6 bases). The CDR3 extends over 17 amino acids. Germline CDR1 MNHNS, CDR2 SASEGT. V dropped 1 base and J dropped 0 bases, with 16 bases sitting between them. The CDR3 is CASSEEAGVGNSYEQYF. Here the CDR3 DNA reads TGTGCCAGCAGTGAAGAGGCAGGGGTCGGTAACTCCTACGAGCAGTACTTC.

The chain uses TRBV28 and TRBJ2-1, with no clear D. V gave up 1 base and J gave up 0 bases, with 4 bases separating them. CDR1 is MDHEN and CDR2 is SYDVKM in the germline V gene. The CDR3 is made up of 14 amino acids. CDR3 sequence: CASSLYSSYNEQFF. CDR3 DNA: TGTGCCAGCAGTTTATATTCCTCCTACAATGAGCAGTTCTTC.

The chain recombines TRBV2 with TRBJ1-2; TRBD1 aligns across 8 bases. CDR3 length: 14 residues. CDR1 and CDR2 from the germline V gene are SNHLY and FYNNEI. J lost 2 bases, V lost 7 bases, and 6 bases had no gene match. The CDR3 sequence is CASILTGGNYGYTF. The CDR3 DNA follows: TGTGCCAGCATCCTCACAGGGGGAAACTATGGCTACACCTTC.

V is TRBV18 and J is TRBJ2-7; 7 bases are a match to TRBD2. V lost 3 bases and J lost 1; bases outside the gene matches: 9. This CDR3 region has 16 residues. CDR1 is KGHSH and CDR2 is LQKENI in the germline V gene. The CDR3 bases are TGTGCCAGCTCACCGTTCACTAGCGTTTCGTCCTACGAGCAGTACTTC. Translating gives CASSPFTSVSSYEQYF.

Turning to this clone: Here the CDR3 omits its conserved ending phenylalanine or tryptophan, so a read error is the likely source. V is TRBV19 and J is TRBJ2-7; 7 bases align to TRBD1. The V segment lost 3 bases and the J segment 2 bases; nucleotides outside the gene matches: 10. Germline CDR1 is LNHDA and CDR2 is SQIVND (reference sequence). The CDR3 contains 16 residues. CDR3 DNA sequence: TGTGCCAGTAGTATTTACCCGGGACAGAAGGCCTACGAGCAGTACCTC. Its protein product is CASSIYPGQKAYEQYL.

A note on this clone: Germline and junction disagree at one end, which may indicate a read error. The chain employs TRBV13 and TRBJ1-2, with 7 nucleotides matching TRBD1. The CDR3 has 14 residues. CDR1 and CDR2 (germline): PRHDT, FYEKMQ (reference sequence). The CDR3 region has the DNA TGTGCCAGCAGCTTACGAGGGGGCGCATTTTCTTTTGCCTTC. Encoded protein: CASSLRGGAFSFAF.

The chain links TRBV10-1 to TRBJ2-3; 12 positions agree with TRBD2. The length of the CDR3 is 13 residues. CDR1 and CDR2 from the germline V gene are WNHNN and SYGVQD (reference sequence). The V gene end was trimmed by 0 bases and the J gene end by 15 bases; junction bases not matched to a gene: 4. CDR3 in amino acids: CASSESKTSGSYF. In nucleotides, the CDR3 is TGCGCCAGCAGTGAGTCCAAGACTAGCGGGAGTTATTTT.

J is TRBJ1-2 and V is TRBV9; no firm D call. CDR3 length: 11 residues. Germline loops: CDR1 SGDLS, CDR2 YYNGEE. V was clipped by 5 bases and J by 8 bases, with 10 bases between them. In DNA form, the CDR3 reads TGTGCCAGCAGAGGAGACGGGGGCTACACCTTC. Its protein product is CASRGDGGYTF.

The chain couples TRBV5-6 to TRBJ1-1; D is possibly TRBD1 (6 bases). Deletions cut 4 bases from V and 4 bases from J, with 17 bases between. The CDR3 contains 15 residues. CDR1 and CDR2 (germline): SGHDT, YYEEEE. CDR3 coding DNA: TGTGCCAGCAGCCCCTTGGAGGGGGTCGGCACTGAAGCTTTCTTT. Translating it yields CASSPLEGVGTEAFF.

The rearrangement joins TRBV2 to TRBJ1-4; 8 bases map to TRBD1. Germline loops: CDR1 SNHLY, CDR2 FYNNEI. Trimming at V came to 8 bases and at J to 8 bases, leaving 4 bases not matched to a gene. The CDR3 contains 12 residues. The CDR3 bases are TGTGCCAGCGAACAGGGGGAAGAAAAACTGTTTTTT. The encoded protein is CASEQGEEKLFF. Filled out from reference TRBV2 and TRBJ1-4, the complete variable domain reads EPEVTQTPSHQVTQMGQEVILRCVPISNHLYFYWYRQILGQKVEFLVSFYNNEISEKSEIFDDQFSVERPDGSNFTLKIRSTKLEDSAMYFCASEQGEEKLFFGSGTQLSVL.

The J gene is TRBJ1-4, the V gene TRBV27; 9 bases are a match to TRBD1. Germline V gives CDR1 MNHEY, CDR2 SMNVEV (reference sequence). The length of the CDR3 is 14 residues. V was clipped by 6 bases and J by 7 bases; unmatched bases: 6. The CDR3 region is CASSLQGAGEKLFF. Here the CDR3 DNA reads TGTGCCAGCAGCTTACAGGGGGCAGGTGAAAAACTGTTTTTT.

This chain connects TRBV5-6 to TRBJ2-7; possibly TRBD1 for D (6 bases). Germline values: CDR1 SGHDT, CDR2 YYEEEE. Trimming took 3 bases from V and 2 from J, leaving 15 bases between them. The CDR3 runs 15 residues. The CDR3 reads CASSSSRGMTYEQYF. Here the CDR3 DNA reads TGTGCCAGCAGCTCCAGCAGGGGAATGACCTACGAGCAGTACTTC.

This sequence joins TRBV19 and TRBJ2-2, with 7 bases matching TRBD1. Germline loops: CDR1 LNHDA, CDR2 SQIVND (reference sequence). This CDR3 region has 15 residues. Trimming at V came to 8 bases and at J to 3 bases, leaving 9 bases not matched to a gene. In DNA form, the CDR3 reads TGTGCCAGTTCTACCCCGACAGGGTACACCGGGGAGCTGTTTTTT. This encodes CASSTPTGYTGELFF.

The chain joins TRBV7-6 to TRBJ1-5; weak D call: TRBD1 (5 bases). Germline V gene lookup returns CDR1 SGHVS and CDR2 FNYEAQ. CDR3 length equals 15 residues. V was pared by 2 bases and J by 4 bases, with 12 bases between. CDR3 sequence reads: CASSLSSGMNQPQHF. Here the CDR3 DNA reads TGTGCCAGCAGCTTATCGTCAGGGATGAATCAGCCCCAGCATTTT.

The chain combines TRBV10-1 with TRBJ2-2; TRBD1 is a possible D gene (6 bases). The germline V gene encodes CDR1 WNHNN and CDR2 SYGVQD (reference sequence). The CDR3 runs to 14 residues. The V end lost 6 bases, the J end lost 0 bases, and 8 bases lay between the germline ends. The DNA of the CDR3 is TGCGCCAGCAGCCGACAGGCGAACACCGGGGAGCTGTTTTTT. As protein: CASSRQANTGELFF.